This entry lists 20 T cell receptor beta chains sequenced from one sample in a study of T cells in Graves' hyperthyroidism and ophthalmopathy. The TCR beta CDR3 regions underwent amplification using RNA transcripts as the source. RT-PCR in the first round (using the HTBI primer set) targeted the TCR CDR3. From the multiplex PCR reads, TCRdb called clonotypes with MiXCR, one entry per CDR3 protein. The table lists about 420,000 distinct CDR3 sequences, around 14% of them singletons, with roughly an eighth in the top ten. Sequencing input: blood. These receptors all stem from a woman younger than 30 with Graves' hyperthyroidism.

V gene TRBV19 combines with J gene TRBJ2-3, with 10 bases aligning to TRBD1. J was trimmed by 6 bases and V by 9 bases; bases with no gene match: 12. Germline CDR1 and CDR2: LNHDA and SQIVND (reference sequence). CDR3 length: 15 residues. The CDR3, as DNA: TGTGCCAGCAACGGCAGGACAGGGGGGGCGGATACGCAGTATTTT. This sequence encodes CASNGRTGGADTQYF.

Remarks on this clonotype: One base away lies a much larger clone, so this may be a sequencing read error. No conserved phenylalanine or tryptophan is present at the end of the CDR3, so a read error is the likely explanation. This sequence joins TRBV6-2 or TRBV6-3 and TRBJ2-1; weak D call: TRBD2 (5 bases). With 4 bases removed from V and 0 bases from J, the gap between germline ends came to 10 bases. The CDR3 length is 15 residues. Per germline, CDR1 MNHEY and CDR2 SVGEGT. CDR3 nucleotides: TGTGCCAGCAGTTCGGAAGCGGTCTCCTACAATGAGCAGTTCCTC. Translating gives CASSSEAVSYNEQFL.

The chain couples TRBV28 to TRBJ1-1; no definite D call. The V end was cut by 2 bases, the J end by 4 bases, with 8 bases between. The CDR3 is made up of 13 amino acids. Germline V gives CDR1 MDHEN, CDR2 SYDVKM. This CDR3 is CASSLEWSTEAFF. In DNA form, the CDR3 reads TGTGCCAGCAGTTTAGAGTGGAGCACTGAAGCTTTCTTT.

In this sample, this clonotype turned up many times. V gene TRBV29-1 combines with J gene TRBJ2-3, with 12 bases identical to TRBD2. Germline trimming cut 1 base from V and 4 bases from J; bases unmatched to any gene: 6. This CDR3 has 16 residues. From germline, CDR1 is SQVTM and CDR2 ANQGSEA. In DNA, the CDR3 is TGCAGCGTTGAAGGTTCTAGCGGGGGGGCCGCAGATACGCAGTATTTT. This gives the protein CSVEGSSGGAADTQYF.

The table lists this clonotype with many counts. The genes are TRBV18 and TRBJ2-7; D ambiguous. Germline-derived CDR1 and CDR2 are KGHSH and LQKENI. This CDR3 comprises 13 residues. Trimming stripped 3 bases from V and 7 bases from J, with 13 bases between. CDR3 sequence (DNA): TGTGCCAGCTCACCCCCACTGCTAAAAGAGCAGTACTTC. Translation gives CASSPPLLKEQYF.

This clonotype came up a few times. The genes are TRBV4-1 and TRBJ2-7; D may be TRBD1 or TRBD2 (5 bases each). Germline V CDR1 and CDR2: MGHRA, YSYEKL. Trimming removed 0 bases from V and 5 bases from J, with 14 bases in between. This CDR3 has 15 residues. CDR3 region: CASSQEGTSMNEQYF. CDR3 in DNA: TGCGCCAGCAGCCAAGAGGGGACCTCCATGAACGAGCAGTACTTC.

This clonotype was observed at least ten times. This chain uses TRBV20-1 with TRBJ1-1, with D unresolved. CDR1 is DFQATT and CDR2 is SNEGSKA in the germline V gene (reference sequence). There are 11 residues in the CDR3. The V and J ends lost 5 bases and 5 bases respectively, with 9 bases between them. The CDR3 region has the DNA TGCAGTGCTCGCGACGTGACTGAAGCTTTCTTT. This translates into CSARDVTEAFF.

The chain carries TRBV4-1 and TRBJ1-2; D perhaps matches TRBD1 (6 bases). The CDR3 totals 16 residues. Germline lookup yields CDR1 MGHRA and CDR2 YSYEKL. V was trimmed by 0 bases and J by 4 bases, leaving 15 bases between them. The CDR3 DNA is TGCGCCAGCAGCCAAGACCACAGGGCCACGGGCTATGGCTACACCTTC. It is translated as CASSQDHRATGYGYTF.

This clonotype was seen at least ten times. The chain joins TRBV12-5 to TRBJ2-1, with 7 bases lining up with TRBD2. The CDR3 spans 18 residues. J gave up 7 bases and V 0 bases, and 15 bases lay outside the gene matches. The germline gives CDR1 LGHNT, CDR2 FRNRAP. CDR3 sequence reads: CASGLVLSPDGRWNEQFF. The CDR3 DNA sequence: TGTGCTAGTGGTTTGGTCCTGTCCCCGGACGGGAGGTGGAATGAGCAGTTCTTC. The full variable domain, in which reference TRBV12-5 and TRBJ2-1 provide the parts outside the CDR3, is DARVTQTPRHKVTEMGQEVTMRCQPILGHNTVFWYRQTMMQGLELLAYFRNRAPLDDSGMPKDRFSAEMPDATLATLKIQPSEPRDSAVYFCASGLVLSPDGRWNEQFFGPGTRLTVL.

This clonotype showed up just once. V usage is TRBV5-1 and J usage is TRBJ2-7; D is undetermined. V shed 0 bases and J shed 6 bases, with 16 bases lying between them. This CDR3 spans 15 amino acids. The germline V gene encodes CDR1 SGHRS and CDR2 YFSETQ. CDR3 loop: CASSLANPTRGEQYF. The CDR3 region has the DNA TGCGCCAGCAGCTTGGCGAACCCAACACGAGGCGAGCAGTACTTC. The complete variable domain, with remaining parts taken from reference TRBV5-1 and TRBJ2-7, reads KAGVTQTPRYLIKTRGQQVTLSCSPISGHRSVSWYQQTPGQGLQFLFEYFSETQRNKGNFPGRFSGRQFSNSRSEMNVSTLELGDSALYLCASSLANPTRGEQYFGPGTRLTVT.

This chain connects TRBV7-2 to TRBJ1-1; 10 bases line up with TRBD1. Germline CDR1 SGHTA, CDR2 FQGNSA. V lost 5 bases, J lost 5 bases, and 11 bases stayed unmatched. The CDR3 contains 16 residues. CDR3 residues: CASSTGDRGYRTEAFF. CDR3 nucleotide sequence: TGTGCCAGCAGCACAGGGGACAGGGGTTATAGGACTGAAGCTTTCTTT.

This clonotype has at least ten counts. This rearrangement joins TRBV4-2 to TRBJ2-7; 11 bases are shared with TRBD2. Trimming cost V 4 bases and J 1 base; bases outside gene matches: 3. The CDR3 extends over 15 amino acids. Germline CDR1 and CDR2: LGHNA and YNFKEQ. As DNA, the CDR3 is TGTGCCAGCAGCCGGGGACTAGCGGCTTCCTACGAGCAGTACTTC. Its translation is CASSRGLAASYEQYF.

The chain is built from TRBV25-1 and TRBJ1-1; D gene ambiguous. V was clipped by 5 bases and J by 4 bases, with 17 bases between them. The germline gives CDR1 MGHDK, CDR2 SYGVNS. This CDR3 comprises 15 residues. The CDR3 coding sequence is TGTGCCAGCAGTCCCCCGGAGGGTTTTGGCACTGAAGCTTTCTTT. Translated: CASSPPEGFGTEAFF.

V gene TRBV20-1 combines with J gene TRBJ2-3, with 8 bases matching TRBD2. With 1 base clipped from V and 2 bases from J, the junction kept 8 bases outside the gene matches. The CDR3 is made up of 16 amino acids. Germline CDR1 is DFQATT and CDR2 is SNEGSKA (reference sequence). CDR3 loop: CSARVAGTSLTDTQYF. CDR3 DNA sequence: TGCAGTGCTAGAGTTGCCGGGACTAGTCTCACAGATACGCAGTATTTT.

This clonotype was seen more than once but under ten times. This sequence joins TRBV6-1 and TRBJ1-1; 7 nucleotides align to TRBD1. The CDR3 totals 13 residues. Unmatched junction bases numbered 10, after V lost 6 bases and J lost 9 bases. Germline V gene lookup returns CDR1 MNHNS and CDR2 SASEGT. CDR3 amino acids: CASRTGTATKAFF. In DNA form, the CDR3 reads TGTGCCAGCAGGACCGGGACAGCGACCAAAGCTTTCTTT.

The J gene is TRBJ2-5, the V gene TRBV4-3; TRBD2 aligns across 10 bases. The germline V gene encodes CDR1 LGHNA and CDR2 YSLEER. Losses at the gene ends were 2 bases for V and 1 base for J; bases not matched to a gene: 7. This CDR3 is 17 amino acids long. The CDR3 reads CASSQSPGLAPQETQYF. For the CDR3, the DNA is TGCGCCAGCAGCCAATCTCCGGGACTAGCGCCCCAAGAGACCCAGTACTTC.

The chain is built from TRBV10-3 and TRBJ2-2; no firm D call. V lost 0 bases and J 6 bases, leaving 11 bases between the germline ends. The CDR3 is 15 amino acids. Germline-derived CDR1 and CDR2 are ENHRY and SYGVKD. CDR3 nucleotide sequence: TGTGCCATCAGTGAGTCGGGTCGCGGCTCCGGGGAGCTGTTTTTT. It yields the protein CAISESGRGSGELFF.

This chain connects TRBV3-1 to TRBJ1-5; tentatively, D is TRBD1 (5 bases). Germline V gives CDR1 LGHDT, CDR2 YNNKEL (reference sequence). The V end was cut by 0 bases, the J end by 2 bases, with 8 bases between. This CDR3 region has 15 residues. The CDR3 spells CASSQDSGGNQPQHF. The CDR3 region has the DNA TGTGCCAGCAGCCAAGACTCGGGGGGCAATCAGCCCCAGCATTTT.

This clonotype was seen repeatedly, ten times or more. The rearrangement links TRBV7-2 to TRBJ2-7; D tentatively reads TRBD1 or TRBD2 (5 bases each). The CDR3 is 14 amino acids. V shed 1 base and J shed 2 bases, with 9 bases lying between them. The germline V gene encodes CDR1 SGHTA and CDR2 FQGNSA. The CDR3 sequence: CASSLGGSAYEQYF. As DNA, the CDR3 is TGTGCCAGCAGCTTAGGGGGGAGTGCCTACGAGCAGTACTTC.

The sample holds a few counts of this clonotype. The J gene is TRBJ2-7, the V gene TRBV7-3, with 8 bases aligning to TRBD2. The CDR3 spans 15 residues. Germline V CDR1 and CDR2: SGHTA, FQGTGA. V shed 5 bases, J shed 2 bases, and the junction held 8 bases outside the gene matches. CDR3 loop: CASSLHLAGPYEQYF. The CDR3 DNA is TGTGCCAGCAGCCTACACCTAGCGGGCCCCTACGAGCAGTACTTC.